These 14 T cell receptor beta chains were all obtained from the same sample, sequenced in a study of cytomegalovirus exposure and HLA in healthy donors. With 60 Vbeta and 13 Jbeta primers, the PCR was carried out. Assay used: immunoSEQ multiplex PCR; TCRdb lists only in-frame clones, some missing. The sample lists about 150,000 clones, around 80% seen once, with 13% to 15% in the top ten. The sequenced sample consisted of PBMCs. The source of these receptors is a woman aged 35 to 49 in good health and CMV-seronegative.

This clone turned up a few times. The CDR3 is CASSPITYNEQFF. In DNA form, the CDR3 reads TGTGCCAGCTCACCGATTACTTACAATGAGCAGTTCTTC. The chain uses TRBV18 and TRBJ2-1; the D is unclear. The germline gives CDR1 KGHSH, CDR2 LQKENI. Trimming took off 3 bases at V and 4 bases at J, with 7 bases between the two ends. The CDR3 runs 13 residues.

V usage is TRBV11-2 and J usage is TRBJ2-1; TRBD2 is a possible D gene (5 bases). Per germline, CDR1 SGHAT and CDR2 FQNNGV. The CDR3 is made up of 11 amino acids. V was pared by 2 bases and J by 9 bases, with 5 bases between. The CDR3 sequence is CASSLRGEQFF. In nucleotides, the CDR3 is TGTGCCAGCAGCTTACGGGGTGAGCAGTTCTTC.

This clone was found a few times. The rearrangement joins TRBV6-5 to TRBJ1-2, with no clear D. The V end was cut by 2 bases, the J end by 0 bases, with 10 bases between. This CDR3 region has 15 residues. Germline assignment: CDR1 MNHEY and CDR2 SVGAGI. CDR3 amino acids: CASSYATATNYGYTF. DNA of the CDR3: TGTGCCAGCAGTTACGCTACAGCTACTAACTATGGCTACACCTTC.

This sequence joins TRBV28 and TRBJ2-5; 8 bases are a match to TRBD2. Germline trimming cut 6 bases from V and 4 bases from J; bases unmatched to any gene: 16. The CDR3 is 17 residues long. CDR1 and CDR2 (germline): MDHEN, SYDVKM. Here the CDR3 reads CASRPGLVIPWRETQYF. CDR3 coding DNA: TGTGCCAGCAGGCCGGGACTAGTAATTCCCTGGCGAGAGACCCAGTACTTC.

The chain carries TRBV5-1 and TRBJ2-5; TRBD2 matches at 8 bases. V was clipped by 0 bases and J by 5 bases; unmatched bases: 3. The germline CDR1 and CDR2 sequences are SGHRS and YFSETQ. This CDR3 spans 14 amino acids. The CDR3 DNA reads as TGCGCCAGCAGCTTGGTCTTAGCGGGGGAGACCCAGTACTTC. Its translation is CASSLVLAGETQYF.

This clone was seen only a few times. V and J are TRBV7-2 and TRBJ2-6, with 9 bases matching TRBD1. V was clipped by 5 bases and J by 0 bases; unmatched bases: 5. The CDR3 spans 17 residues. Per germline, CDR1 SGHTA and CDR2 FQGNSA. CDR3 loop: CASSRTGASSGANVLTF. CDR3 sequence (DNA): TGTGCCAGCAGCAGGACAGGGGCAAGCTCTGGGGCCAACGTCCTGACTTTC.

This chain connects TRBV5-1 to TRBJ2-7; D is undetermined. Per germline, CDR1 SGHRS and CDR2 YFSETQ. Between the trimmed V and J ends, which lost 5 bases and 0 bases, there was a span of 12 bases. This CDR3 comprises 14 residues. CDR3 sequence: CASRGRIDSYEQYF. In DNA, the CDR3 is TGCGCCAGCAGGGGCCGGATAGACTCCTACGAGCAGTACTTC.

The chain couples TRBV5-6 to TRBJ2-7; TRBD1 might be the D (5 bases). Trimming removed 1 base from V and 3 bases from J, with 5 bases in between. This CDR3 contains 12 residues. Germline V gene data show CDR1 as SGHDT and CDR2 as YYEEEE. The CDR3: CASSLTGYEQYF. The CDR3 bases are TGTGCCAGCAGCTTGACAGGCTACGAGCAGTACTTC. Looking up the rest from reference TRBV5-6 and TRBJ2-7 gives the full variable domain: DAGVTQSPTHLIKTRGQQVTLRCSPKSGHDTVSWYQQALGQGPQFIFQYYEEEERQRGNFPDRFSGHQFPNYSSELNVNALLLGDSALYLCASSLTGYEQYFGPGTRLTVT.

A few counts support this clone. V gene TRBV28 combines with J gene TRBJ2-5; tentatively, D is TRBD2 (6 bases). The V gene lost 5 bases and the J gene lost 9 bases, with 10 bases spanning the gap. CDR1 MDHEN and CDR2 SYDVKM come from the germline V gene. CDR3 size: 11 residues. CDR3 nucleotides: TGTGCCAGCAGTAACCGACTAGCCCAGTACTTC. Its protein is CASSNRLAQYF.

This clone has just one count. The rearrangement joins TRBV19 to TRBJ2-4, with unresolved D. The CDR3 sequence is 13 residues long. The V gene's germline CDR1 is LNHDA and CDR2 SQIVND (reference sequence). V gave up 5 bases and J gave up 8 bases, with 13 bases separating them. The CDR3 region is CASSRDYGDIQYF. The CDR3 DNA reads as TGTGCCAGTAGTCGCGATTATGGAGACATTCAGTACTTC.

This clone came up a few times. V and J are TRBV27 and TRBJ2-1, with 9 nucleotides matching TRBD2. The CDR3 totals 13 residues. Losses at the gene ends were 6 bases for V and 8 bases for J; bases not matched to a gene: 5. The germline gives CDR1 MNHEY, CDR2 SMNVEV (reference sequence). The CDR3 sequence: CASRPAGGHEQFF. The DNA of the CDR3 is TGTGCCAGCAGGCCAGCGGGGGGACATGAGCAGTTCTTC.

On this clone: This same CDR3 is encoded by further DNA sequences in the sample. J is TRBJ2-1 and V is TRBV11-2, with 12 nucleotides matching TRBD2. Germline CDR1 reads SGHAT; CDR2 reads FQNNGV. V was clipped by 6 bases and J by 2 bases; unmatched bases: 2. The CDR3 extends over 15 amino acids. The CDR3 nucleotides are TGTGCCAGCAGTGCTAGCGGGGGGGCCTACAATGAGCAGTTCTTC. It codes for CASSASGGAYNEQFF. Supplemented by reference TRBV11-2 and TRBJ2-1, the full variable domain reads EAGVAQSPRYKIIEKRQSVAFWCNPISGHATLYWYQQILGQGPKLLIQFQNNGVVDDSQLPKDRFSAERLKGVDSTLKIQPAKLEDSAVYLCASSASGGAYNEQFFGPGTRLTVL.

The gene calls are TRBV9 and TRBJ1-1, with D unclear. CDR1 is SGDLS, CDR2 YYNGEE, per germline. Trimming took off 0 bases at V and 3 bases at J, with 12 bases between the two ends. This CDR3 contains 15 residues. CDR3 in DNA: TGTGCCAGCAGCGTAGGAGGGTTGCGGGACACTGAAGCTTTCTTT. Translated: CASSVGGLRDTEAFF.

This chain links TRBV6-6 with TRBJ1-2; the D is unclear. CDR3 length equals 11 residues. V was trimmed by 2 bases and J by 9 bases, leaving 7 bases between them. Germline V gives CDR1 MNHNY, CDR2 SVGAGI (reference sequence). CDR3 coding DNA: TGTGCCAGCAGTTACGACACGAGCTACACCTTC. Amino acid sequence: CASSYDTSYTF.